The next 25 T cell receptor beta chains were all read from a single sample in a study of blood T cell repertoires in COVID-19 (dated by TCRdb to 2018 to 2021). Libraries were made using the immunoSEQ multiplex PCR assay. The table was pulled from immuneACCESS by TCRdb, which kept in-frame rearrangements only. Such tables lose some clones; where checked, under half of the loss comes from unresolved V genes, and the rest has no known cause. This sample has about 130,000 clones in its table, and about 93% of those were observed once. The top ten hold around 2.1% of the sample. The specimen sequenced was peripheral blood. The receptors were gathered from a man in his fifties with COVID-19, enrolled during active disease.

V usage is TRBV5-6 and J usage is TRBJ2-1, with no clear D. The germline CDR1 and CDR2 sequences are SGHDT and YYEEEE. This CDR3 spans 14 amino acids. The V end lost 4 bases, the J end lost 3 bases, and 11 bases lay between the germline ends. CDR3 residues: CASSRVVIYNEQFF. The CDR3 DNA is TGTGCCAGCAGCAGAGTAGTAATCTACAATGAGCAGTTCTTC.

This clone has only one observation. The J gene is TRBJ1-3, the V gene TRBV6-4; unclear D gene. The CDR3 length is 13 residues. In germline, CDR1 is MRHNA, CDR2 SNTAGT. Between the trimmed V and J ends, which lost 3 bases and 4 bases, there was a span of 7 bases. This CDR3 is CASSEQPGNTIYF. The DNA for the CDR3 is TGTGCCAGCAGTGAACAGCCAGGAAACACCATATATTTT.

The chain recombines TRBV6-6 with TRBJ1-1, with 7 bases that match TRBD1. The CDR3 extends over 13 amino acids. Germline CDR1 is MNHNY and CDR2 is SVGAGI (reference sequence). The trim removed 6 bases at V and 5 bases at J, leaving 6 bases unmatched. This CDR3 reads CASRGGLGTEAFF. DNA for the CDR3: TGTGCCAGCAGAGGGGGCTTAGGGACTGAAGCTTTCTTT.

This clone was observed a handful of times. The V call is TRBV28, the J call TRBJ1-1; tentative D call: TRBD1 (5 bases). V was pared by 2 bases and J by 1 base, with 8 bases between. The CDR3 runs 14 residues. Germline V gives CDR1 MDHEN, CDR2 SYDVKM. CDR3 in amino acids: CASSLDSPNTEAFF. In DNA, the CDR3 is TGTGCCAGCAGTTTAGACAGCCCGAACACTGAAGCTTTCTTT.

CDR3 protein: CAIGQEDSYEQYF. The CDR3 region has the DNA TGTGCCATCGGTCAAGAGGACAGCTACGAGCAGTACTTC. The V and J genes are TRBV10-3 and TRBJ2-7, with D possibly matching TRBD1 (6 bases). The germline V and J ends were trimmed by 8 bases and 3 bases, with 14 bases remaining between them. The CDR3 totals 13 residues. CDR1 and CDR2 (germline): ENHRY, SYGVKD.

The V call is TRBV19, the J call TRBJ2-3; tentatively, D is TRBD1 (5 bases). The germline V gene encodes CDR1 LNHDA and CDR2 SQIVND (reference sequence). V lost 5 bases, J lost 4 bases, and 13 bases lay in between. This CDR3 has 14 amino acids. CDR3 coding DNA: TGTGCCAGTAGTGCCAGGGTTTGGGCAGATACGCAGTATTTT. This sequence encodes CASSARVWADTQYF.

The chain carries TRBV30 and TRBJ2-2; TRBD1 agrees at 8 bases. From germline, CDR1 is GTSNPN and CDR2 SVGIG (reference sequence). The CDR3 runs 15 residues. The junction had 6 bases not matched to a gene; V was cut back by 3 bases and J by 3 bases. The CDR3 coding sequence is TGTGCCTGGAGCACCCAGGGGGCGGACACCGGGGAGCTGTTTTTT. It codes for CAWSTQGADTGELFF.

The DNA of the CDR3 is TGCGCCAGCAGCTTGGGACACGCGTACCAAGAGACCCAGTACTTC. Its protein is CASSLGHAYQETQYF. The rearrangement links TRBV5-1 to TRBJ2-5; D gene ambiguous. Trimming took 0 bases from V and 0 from J, leaving 9 bases between them. Germline V gene lookup returns CDR1 SGHRS and CDR2 YFSETQ. CDR3 length: 15 amino acids.

The chain has TRBV5-1 and TRBJ2-4, with D tentatively TRBD1 (6 bases). This CDR3 is built from 17 residues. V was pared by 3 bases and J by 0 bases, with 16 bases between. Looked up from germline, CDR1 is SGHRS and CDR2 is YFSETQ. The CDR3 sequence is CASSSDSGHLAKNIQYF. As DNA, the CDR3 is TGCGCCAGCAGCTCAGATTCGGGACACCTAGCCAAAAACATTCAGTACTTC. The full variable domain, in which reference TRBV5-1 and TRBJ2-4 provide the parts outside the CDR3, is KAGVTQTPRYLIKTRGQQVTLSCSPISGHRSVSWYQQTPGQGLQFLFEYFSETQRNKGNFPGRFSGRQFSNSRSEMNVSTLELGDSALYLCASSSDSGHLAKNIQYFGAGTRLSVL.

In this sample, this clone turned up a few times. The chain joins TRBV5-4 to TRBJ2-5; possible D gene TRBD2, 6 bases. V lost 4 bases, J lost 1 base, and 11 bases lay in between. The CDR3 loop spans 14 amino acids. Germline loops: CDR1 SGHNT, CDR2 YYREEE (reference sequence). This CDR3 is CASSPEGSQETQYF. Here the CDR3 DNA reads TGTGCCAGCAGCCCGGAGGGAAGCCAAGAGACCCAGTACTTC.

The chain couples TRBV19 to TRBJ2-3, with 11 bases fitting TRBD2. With V trimmed by 5 bases and J by 0 bases, 1 base remained unmatched. The CDR3 loop spans 15 amino acids. The germline V gene encodes CDR1 LNHDA and CDR2 SQIVND (reference sequence). This CDR3 reads CASSLAGGSTDTQYF. The CDR3, as DNA: TGTGCCAGTAGTTTAGCGGGAGGGAGCACAGATACGCAGTATTTT.

Of note for this clone: The same CDR3 arises from other DNA sequences in this sample as well. This chain connects TRBV7-9 to TRBJ1-5, with TRBD1 matching 9 bases. V was pared by 4 bases and J by 4 bases, with 2 bases of the junction left unmatched. Germline assignment: CDR1 SEHNR and CDR2 FQNEAQ (reference sequence). This CDR3 is built from 14 residues. Here the CDR3 DNA reads TGTGCCAGCAGCTCGGGACAGGGTAATCAGCCCCAGCATTTT. It encodes CASSSGQGNQPQHF.

This clone was counted once. V gene TRBV7-2 combines with J gene TRBJ2-2, with a tentative D call TRBD2 (5 bases). CDR1 is SGHTA and CDR2 is FQGNSA in the germline V gene. The CDR3 runs 14 residues. V was trimmed by 5 bases and J by 9 bases, leaving 16 bases between them. As DNA, the CDR3 is TGTGCCAGCAGCCCAGCGGCATACGCGAGGGAGCTGTTTTTT. This codes for CASSPAAYARELFF. The complete variable domain, with remaining parts taken from reference TRBV7-2 and TRBJ2-2, reads GAGVSQSPSNKVTEKGKDVELRCDPISGHTALYWYRQSLGQGLEFLIYFQGNSAPDKSGLPSDRFSAERTGGSVSTLTIQRTQQEDSAVYLCASSPAAYARELFFGEGSRLTVL.

The rearrangement uses TRBV7-2 and TRBJ1-5; 9 bases line up with TRBD1. The length of the CDR3 is 15 residues. Germline V gene sequence: CDR1 SGHTA, CDR2 FQGNSA. The ends lost 6 bases at V and 5 bases at J; junction bases unmatched: 8. This CDR3 is CASRSTGGGHQPQHF. The CDR3 nucleotides are TGTGCCAGCAGGTCAACAGGGGGCGGACATCAGCCCCAGCATTTT.

The rearrangement uses TRBV19 and TRBJ2-7; 8 positions match TRBD1. The CDR3 is 15 amino acids. Germline V gives CDR1 LNHDA, CDR2 SQIVND (reference sequence). V was pared by 7 bases and J by 3 bases, with 11 bases of the junction left unmatched. CDR3 DNA: TGTGCCAGTAACCATCCCGGACAGGGCATCTACGAGCAGTACTTC. Translated: CASNHPGQGIYEQYF.

CDR3 amino acids: CASIGFGGELFF. The CDR3 coding sequence is TGTGCCAGCATCGGGTTCGGGGGGGAGCTGTTTTTT. V and J are TRBV6-5 and TRBJ2-2; D is unresolved. The ends were cut back, 7 bases at V and 8 bases at J, with 11 bases in the middle. The CDR3 has 12 amino acids. The V gene's germline CDR1 is MNHEY and CDR2 SVGAGI.

This chain uses TRBV27 with TRBJ2-5; D is perhaps TRBD2 (7 bases). The CDR3 contains 18 residues. Germline CDR1 is MNHEY and CDR2 is SMNVEV (reference sequence). V lost 5 bases to trimming and J lost 2 bases, with 24 bases between them. This chain's CDR3 is CASSRRGGGGRTQETQYF. CDR3 coding DNA: TGTGCCAGCAGTCGAAGAGGGGGAGGGGGGAGGACACAAGAGACCCAGTACTTC.

The V gene is TRBV18, the J gene TRBJ1-1; D perhaps matches TRBD1 (5 bases). Between the trimmed V and J ends, which lost 1 base and 4 bases, there was a span of 13 bases. Germline CDR1 is KGHSH and CDR2 is LQKENI. The CDR3 length is 15 residues. This CDR3 reads CASSPLRTPPTEAFF. The CDR3, as DNA: TGTGCCAGCTCACCACTCAGGACACCGCCCACTGAAGCTTTCTTT. Complete variable domain (other parts from reference TRBV18 and TRBJ1-1): NAGVMQNPRHLVRRRGQEARLRCSPMKGHSHVYWYRQLPEEGLKFMVYLQKENIIDESGMPKERFSAEFPKEGPSILRIQQVVRGDSAAYFCASSPLRTPPTEAFFGQGTRLTVV.

This chain links TRBV6-5 with TRBJ1-1, with a tentative D call TRBD1 (6 bases). The CDR3 sequence is 14 residues long. Trimming pared 2 bases from V and 1 base from J, leaving 8 bases between. Germline V CDR1 and CDR2: MNHEY, SVGAGI. CDR3 nucleotides: TGTGCCAGCAGTTACCGGACAGCGAACACTGAAGCTTTCTTT. Amino acid sequence: CASSYRTANTEAFF.

The J gene is TRBJ2-3, the V gene TRBV6-1; 10 bases are shared with TRBD2. Trimming cost V 4 bases and J 2 bases; bases outside gene matches: 9. The CDR3 consists of 17 residues. CDR1 and CDR2 from the germline V gene are MNHNS and SASEGT. The CDR3 spells CASSAGFGLAATDTQYF. The CDR3 DNA follows: TGTGCCAGCAGTGCAGGGTTCGGACTAGCGGCCACAGATACGCAGTATTTT.

This clone was counted between two and nine times. The chain recombines TRBV4-3 with TRBJ2-1, with D maybe TRBD2 (7 bases). The CDR3 runs 16 residues. Trimming cost V 1 base and J 3 bases, with 13 bases left between them. Germline values: CDR1 LGHNA, CDR2 YSLEER. The CDR3 spells CASSQVGGGSYNEQFF. The CDR3 coding sequence is TGCGCCAGCAGCCAAGTGGGAGGGGGGAGCTACAATGAGCAGTTCTTC.

In this sample, this clone turned up a few times. The rearrangement uses TRBV2 and TRBJ2-2; D gene unclear. Trimming removed 6 bases at V and 4 bases at J, with 3 bases between. CDR1 and CDR2 from the germline V gene are SNHLY and FYNNEI. The CDR3 has 11 amino acids. The CDR3 is CASRSTGELFF. The CDR3 DNA sequence: TGTGCCAGCAGGAGCACCGGGGAGCTGTTTTTT.

V gene TRBV6-4 combines with J gene TRBJ1-1; weak D call: TRBD1 (5 bases). The CDR3 has 14 amino acids. V was cut by 7 bases and J by 3 bases, with 15 bases left in between. In germline, CDR1 is MRHNA, CDR2 SNTAGT. The CDR3 region is CASTNRAGDTEAFF. The CDR3 DNA sequence: TGTGCCAGCACTAATAGGGCGGGGGACACTGAAGCTTTCTTT.

The chain couples TRBV28 to TRBJ2-3; 8 bases agree with TRBD1. V lost 1 base, J lost 3 bases, and 3 bases stayed unmatched. The CDR3 totals 15 residues. The germline V gene has CDR1 MDHEN and CDR2 SYDVKM. The CDR3 region is CASSLLYRGTDTQYF. DNA for the CDR3: TGTGCCAGCAGTTTATTATACAGGGGGACAGATACGCAGTATTTT.

The chain has TRBV11-2 and TRBJ1-3; D not certain. CDR3 size: 13 residues. The V end lost 6 bases, the J end lost 7 bases, and 13 bases lay between the germline ends. In germline, CDR1 is SGHAT, CDR2 FQNNGV. The CDR3 spells CASSHPTGNTIYF. The CDR3 coding sequence is TGTGCCAGCAGTCACCCGACGGGGAACACCATATATTTT.